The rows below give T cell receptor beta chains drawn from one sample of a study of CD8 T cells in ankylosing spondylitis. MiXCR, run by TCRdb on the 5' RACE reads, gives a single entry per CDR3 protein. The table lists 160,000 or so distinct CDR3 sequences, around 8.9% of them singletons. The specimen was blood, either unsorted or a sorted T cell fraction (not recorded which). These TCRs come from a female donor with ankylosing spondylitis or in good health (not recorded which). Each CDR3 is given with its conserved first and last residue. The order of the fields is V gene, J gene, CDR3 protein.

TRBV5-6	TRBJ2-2	CASSLVAATGELFF
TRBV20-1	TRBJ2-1	CSASNPGLRYNEQFF
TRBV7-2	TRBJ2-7	CASSLPGLVNPEQYF
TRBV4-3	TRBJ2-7	CASSQEISGSFEQYF
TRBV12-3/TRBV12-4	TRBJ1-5	CASSTSSEGNQPQHF
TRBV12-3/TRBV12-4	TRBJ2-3	CASIPQWGDNTDTQYF
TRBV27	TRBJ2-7	CASSLVGGPGEQYF
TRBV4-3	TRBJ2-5	CASSQGGLETQYF
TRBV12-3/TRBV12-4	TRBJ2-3	CASKENDTQYF
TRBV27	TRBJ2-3	CASSGSDTQYF
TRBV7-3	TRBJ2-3	CASSRRLVSGTDTQYF
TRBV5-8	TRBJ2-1	CASSLGARDLNEQFF
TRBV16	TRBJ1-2	CASSLKALANYGYTF
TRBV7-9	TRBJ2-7	CASSLPGTSGTYEQYF
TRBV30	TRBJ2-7	CAWSVGTSAQYF
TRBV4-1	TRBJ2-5	CASSRGGTGETQYF
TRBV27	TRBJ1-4	CASSAEKLFF
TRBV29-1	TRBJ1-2	CSVETQDGGYTF
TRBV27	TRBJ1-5	CASRFTGGGQPQHF
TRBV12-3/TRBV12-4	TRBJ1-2	CASSPLDRFYGYTF
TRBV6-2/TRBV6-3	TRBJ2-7	CASSFSGLYTYERYF
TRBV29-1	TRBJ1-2	CSVDRGAYYGYTF
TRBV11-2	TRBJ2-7	CASSLASKGEQYF
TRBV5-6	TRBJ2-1	CASSPGVSLAGEGGQFF
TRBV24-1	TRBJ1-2	CATSDLDRDRGYTF
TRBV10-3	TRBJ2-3	CAISGSTFTDTQYF
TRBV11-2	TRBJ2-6	CASSPHGTGIAGANVLTF
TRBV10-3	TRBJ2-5	CATRGASGIKPSETQYF
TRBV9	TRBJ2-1	CASKGGLAENEQFF
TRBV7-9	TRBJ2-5	CASSLVRLAGLETQYF
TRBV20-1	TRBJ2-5	CSANGQMQETQYF
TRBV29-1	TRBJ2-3	CSVERAGGRTDTQYF
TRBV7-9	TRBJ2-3	CASSGQGPDTQYF
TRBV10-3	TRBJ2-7	CAIKREGRGTHEQYF
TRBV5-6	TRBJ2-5	CASSATETQYF
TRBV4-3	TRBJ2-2	CASSQVRPAWNGELFF
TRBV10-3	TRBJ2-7	CAIRGEREMGEQYF
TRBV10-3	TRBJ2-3	CAISESTLSQGREKERDTQYF
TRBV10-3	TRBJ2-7	CAISESQAMGYEQYF
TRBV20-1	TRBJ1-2	CSAPEGQGLYGYTF
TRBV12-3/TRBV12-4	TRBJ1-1	CASSFAGNEAFF
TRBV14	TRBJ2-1	CASSQDGRSSYNEQFF
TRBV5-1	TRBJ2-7	CASSLVPGMYEQYF
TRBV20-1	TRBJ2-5	CSAVTRTLTGLSIPTQETQYF
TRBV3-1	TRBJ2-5	CASSQDPTGVEGTQYF
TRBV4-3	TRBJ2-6	CASSQQGTVSGANVLTF
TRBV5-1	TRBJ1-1	CASSLGAGTEAFF
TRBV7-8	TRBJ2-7	CASSLGSSGSPEQYF
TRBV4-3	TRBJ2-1	CASSQERREQFF
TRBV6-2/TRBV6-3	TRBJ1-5	CASWQSGTGQPQHF
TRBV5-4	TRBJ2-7	CASSLGRGSYEQYF